Below, 9 T cell receptor beta chains from the same sample are listed, as sequenced in a study of blood T cells in healthy people across ages. Then a second PCR, running roughly 7 to 11 cycles, was carried out with a sample-barcoded 5' primer and a J-beta primer mix. TCRdb re-derived calls from the 5' RACE reads in MiXCR, one entry per CDR3 protein. The table includes 700,000 to 900,000 distinct CDR3 sequences, about 26% detected once. These data are also associated with another study on T cells of mothers and their children.

The sample taken for sequencing was blood. Every receptor here comes from a boy aged 5 to 17 in good health.

This rearrangement joins TRBV12-3 or TRBV12-4 to TRBJ2-3; a weak D match, TRBD2 (6 bases). CDR3 length: 15 residues. V shed 5 bases and J shed 2 bases, with 14 bases lying between them. The CDR3 region is CASSLGLYATDTQYF. The CDR3 DNA is TGTGCCAGCAGTCTTGGACTATATGCCACAGATACGCAGTATTTT.

The rearrangement uses TRBV4-1 and TRBJ2-3; D uncertain. CDR1 MGHRA and CDR2 YSYEKL come from the germline V gene. CDR3 length equals 15 residues. V dropped 0 bases and J dropped 2 bases, with 9 bases sitting between them. The CDR3 DNA reads as TGCGCCAGCAGCCAAGATTTACAGATCACAGATACGCAGTATTTT. Its translation: CASSQDLQITDTQYF.

V gene TRBV20-1 combines with J gene TRBJ2-5; TRBD1 might be the D (6 bases). V was shortened by 5 bases and J by 0 bases, with 19 bases between the two germline ends. Germline V gene lookup returns CDR1 DFQATT and CDR2 SNEGSKA (reference sequence). The CDR3 covers 16 residues. CDR3 region: CSAQMAGDVYQETQYF. CDR3 sequence (DNA): TGCAGTGCTCAGATGGCAGGGGACGTGTACCAAGAGACCCAGTACTTC.

This clonotype has only a few counts. The chain combines TRBV11-2 with TRBJ2-5; a possible D gene is TRBD1 (5 bases). The CDR3 has 15 residues. CDR1 is SGHAT, CDR2 FQNNGV, per germline. Trimming took 5 bases from V and 5 from J, leaving 18 bases between them. DNA of the CDR3: TGTGCCAGCAGCCAGGGTCGGCCTATAGGGGAGACCCAGTACTTC. The encoded protein is CASSQGRPIGETQYF.

This clonotype appeared a few times. The J gene is TRBJ2-5, the V gene TRBV7-9, with D perhaps matching TRBD1 (5 bases). The J call is in doubt because the DNA end fits TRBJ2-1 better. Germline CDR1 and CDR2: SEHNR and FQNEAQ (reference sequence). The length of the CDR3 is 15 residues. The CDR3 loop is CASSSAAQGLNEQFF. The CDR3 DNA reads TGTGCCAGCAGCTCCGCTGCCCAGGGTCTCAATGAGCAGTTCTTC.

The chain joins TRBV20-1 to TRBJ2-2; possibly TRBD1 or TRBD2 for D (5 bases each). The CDR3 length is 14 residues. The V and J ends lost 3 bases and 4 bases respectively, with 12 bases between them. Looked up from germline, CDR1 is DFQATT and CDR2 is SNEGSKA (reference sequence). CDR3 bases: TGCAGTGCTAGGGGACGGTCCTTCACCGGGGAGCTGTTTTTT. Translated, it gives CSARGRSFTGELFF.

The V call is TRBV27, the J call TRBJ1-4; a possible D gene is TRBD1 (5 bases). Germline CDR1 MNHEY, CDR2 SMNVEV (reference sequence). This CDR3 is 14 amino acids long. Trimming pared 6 bases from V and 7 bases from J, leaving 15 bases between. The CDR3 nucleotides read TGTGCCAGCAGGTACCAGGGAATGGGTGAAAAACTGTTTTTT. This codes for CASRYQGMGEKLFF.

This clonotype was observed many times. This chain joins TRBV18 and TRBJ1-1; D is undetermined. CDR3 size: 14 residues. V gave up 6 bases and J gave up 4 bases, with 15 bases separating them. Germline-derived CDR1 and CDR2 are KGHSH and LQKENI. For the CDR3, the DNA is TGTGCCAGCTCCGCGAGGGTGAGGAGCACTGAAGCTTTCTTT. This sequence encodes CASSARVRSTEAFF.

V and J are TRBV7-3 and TRBJ2-1; 7 nucleotides match TRBD2. Trimming cost V 0 bases and J 8 bases; bases outside gene matches: 7. Germline V lookup: CDR1 SGHTA, CDR2 FQGTGA. The CDR3 runs to 15 residues. The CDR3 nucleotides are TGTGCCAGCAGCTTAACCGGGACTATTATCGATGAGCAGTTCTTC. Translated, it gives CASSLTGTIIDEQFF.